These 18 T cell receptor beta chains were all obtained from the same sample, sequenced in a study of radiotherapy plus CTLA-4 blockade in lung cancer. Profiling relied on immunoSEQ multiplex PCR, and the TCRdb table lists in-frame clones only, not all of them. The table lists 75,000 to 95,000 clones, about four fifths of them singletons. Sequenced here: peripheral blood, sampled from a patient treated with radiotherapy plus ipilimumab. The receptors were sampled from a human donor with non-small cell lung cancer that progressed on radiotherapy plus ipilimumab.

The J gene is TRBJ2-7, the V gene TRBV4-1; tentative D call: TRBD2 (5 bases). Germline V gene lookup returns CDR1 MGHRA and CDR2 YSYEKL. This CDR3 comprises 13 residues. Trimming stripped 3 bases from V and 3 bases from J, with 9 bases between. The CDR3: CASSQGSGYEQYF. CDR3 bases: TGCGCCAGCAGCCAGGGGAGCGGCTACGAGCAGTACTTC.

The CDR3 nucleotides read TGTGCCAGCAGCCGAACCGGGACAGGGGGTTACAATGAGCAGTTCTTC. This codes for CASSRTGTGGYNEQFF. This sequence joins TRBV14 and TRBJ2-1; the match to TRBD1 covers 11 bases. J gave up 4 bases and V 4 bases, and 6 bases lay outside the gene matches. The germline gives CDR1 SGHDN, CDR2 FVKESK. The CDR3 loop spans 16 amino acids.

V and J are TRBV5-4 and TRBJ2-4; the D gene is possibly TRBD1 (7 bases). The CDR3 consists of 11 residues. Germline lookup yields CDR1 SGHNT and CDR2 YYREEE (reference sequence). Trimming pared 2 bases from V and 14 bases from J, leaving 11 bases between. CDR3 coding DNA: TGTGCCAGCAGCTTAACAGGGGAGGAGTACTTC. Its translation is CASSLTGEEYF.

The rearrangement uses TRBV5-4 and TRBJ2-1; D unclear. The ends were cut back, 6 bases at V and 0 bases at J, with 19 bases in the middle. This CDR3 is 17 amino acids long. Germline V gene data show CDR1 as SGHNT and CDR2 as YYREEE (reference sequence). CDR3 nucleotides: TGTGCCAGCACCTTTGGCCTATCATTTACCTCCTACAATGAGCAGTTCTTC. This codes for CASTFGLSFTSYNEQFF.

J is TRBJ2-7 and V is TRBV5-4, with TRBD2 identical over 9 bases. The CDR3 length is 15 residues. Germline V CDR1 and CDR2: SGHNT, YYREEE (reference sequence). With 2 bases clipped from V and 2 bases from J, the junction kept 5 bases outside the gene matches. Written as DNA, the CDR3 is TGTGCCAGCAGCTTAAGGCGGGAGGGGGCCTACGAGCAGTACGTC. It specifies CASSLRREGAYEQYV.

This sequence joins TRBV11-2 and TRBJ1-1; the D is unclear. This CDR3 has 14 residues. Trimming took off 5 bases at V and 0 bases at J, with 10 bases between the two ends. The V gene's germline CDR1 is SGHAT and CDR2 FQNNGV. CDR3 DNA sequence: TGTGCCAGCAGCAAAGGACGGATGAACACTGAAGCTTTCTTT. Its translation: CASSKGRMNTEAFF.

This chain joins TRBV15 and TRBJ2-5; 9 positions match TRBD1. V lost 1 base, J lost 5 bases, and 8 bases stayed unmatched. The germline CDR1 and CDR2 sequences are LNHNV and YYDKDF (reference sequence). CDR3 length equals 16 residues. The CDR3 DNA reads TGTGCCACCAGCAGAGCCACAGGGGGCATTGCGGAGACCCAGTACTTC. It is translated as CATSRATGGIAETQYF.

CDR3 sequence (DNA): TGTGCCAGAAGCTTGGTCGCCTGCGAGCAGTACTTC. Its protein product is CARSLVACEQYF. The chain links TRBV5-3 to TRBJ2-7; the D is unclear. TRBV5-3 is reported as an ORF; its role is uncertain. CDR3 length: 12 amino acids. The V and J ends lost 0 bases and 6 bases respectively, with 7 bases between them.

The V call is TRBV9, the J call TRBJ2-3; D call uncertain. V lost 3 bases and J lost 2, with 10 bases in between. Germline CDR1 SGDLS, CDR2 YYNGEE. This CDR3 has 14 residues. The CDR3 reads CASSAIGNTDTQYF. CDR3 sequence (DNA): TGTGCCAGCAGCGCCATTGGGAACACAGATACGCAGTATTTT.

This sequence joins TRBV7-6 and TRBJ1-3; 7 positions agree with TRBD1. Losses at the gene ends were 5 bases for V and 1 base for J; bases not matched to a gene: 11. From germline, CDR1 is SGHVS and CDR2 FNYEAQ. This CDR3 is built from 17 residues. CDR3 DNA sequence: TGTGCCAGCAGCCCGGGGCCGGGACAGCATTCTGGAAACACCATATATTTT. Residues: CASSPGPGQHSGNTIYF.

This chain links TRBV19 with TRBJ2-1, with 14 positions matching TRBD2. Per germline, CDR1 LNHDA and CDR2 SQIVND (reference sequence). CDR3 length: 14 residues. J gave up 9 bases and V 9 bases, and 7 bases lay outside the gene matches. CDR3 coding DNA: TGTGCCAGCCAGACTAGCGGGAGGGCGGGTGAGCAGTTCTTC. It translates to CASQTSGRAGEQFF.

The J gene is TRBJ1-2, the V gene TRBV5-6; D is uncertain. The CDR3 totals 11 residues. Trimming took off 4 bases at V and 8 bases at J, with 9 bases between the two ends. Germline-derived CDR1 and CDR2 are SGHDT and YYEEEE. CDR3 sequence: CASSLHQGYTF. CDR3 DNA sequence: TGTGCCAGCAGCCTTCATCAGGGCTACACCTTC. The full variable domain, its missing parts supplied by reference TRBV5-6 and TRBJ1-2, is DAGVTQSPTHLIKTRGQQVTLRCSPKSGHDTVSWYQQALGQGPQFIFQYYEEEERQRGNFPDRFSGHQFPNYSSELNVNALLLGDSALYLCASSLHQGYTFGSGTRLTVV.

The J gene is TRBJ2-1, the V gene TRBV11-3; D ambiguous. CDR1 is SGHNT, CDR2 YENEEA, per germline. V was cut by 5 bases and J by 2 bases, with 13 bases left in between. This CDR3 has 15 residues. The CDR3 protein is CASSPDSLTYNEQFF. CDR3 coding DNA: TGTGCCAGCAGCCCAGACTCACTCACCTACAATGAGCAGTTCTTC.

Here the CDR3 DNA reads TGTGCCAGCAGTGAAGAGGTGGGATGGAACACCGGGGAGCTGTTTTTT. Residues: CASSEEVGWNTGELFF. This chain links TRBV2 with TRBJ2-2, with unresolved D. Trimming removed 1 base from V and 1 base from J, with 10 bases in between. Germline-derived CDR1 and CDR2 are SNHLY and FYNNEI. This CDR3 has 16 residues.

This chain joins TRBV28 and TRBJ1-2, with D hard to call. Trimming shortened V by 3 bases and J by 5 bases, and 19 bases separated the two germline ends. The CDR3 totals 16 residues. CDR1 is MDHEN and CDR2 is SYDVKM in the germline V gene. In DNA form, the CDR3 reads TGTGCCAGCAGTTTGTGGGGAGTTCCCCTTTTTTATGGCTACACCTTC. Its protein product is CASSLWGVPLFYGYTF.

V is TRBV5-4 and J is TRBJ2-7; no reliable D call. Trimming took 1 base from V and 7 from J, leaving 12 bases between them. The CDR3 covers 13 residues. The germline V gene encodes CDR1 SGHNT and CDR2 YYREEE (reference sequence). DNA for the CDR3: TGTGCCAGCAGCTTGTATTCCCTTCGGGAGCAGTACTTC. Protein: CASSLYSLREQYF. The full variable domain, rest sourced from reference TRBV5-4 and TRBJ2-7, is ETGVTQSPTHLIKTRGQQVTLRCSSQSGHNTVSWYQQALGQGPQFIFQYYREEENGRGNFPPRFSGLQFPNYSSELNVNALELDDSALYLCASSLYSLREQYFGPGTRLTVT.

This rearrangement joins TRBV6-1 to TRBJ1-2; the D is unclear. Trimming cost V 7 bases and J 4 bases, with 13 bases left between them. This CDR3 has 13 amino acids. Germline V gene data show CDR1 as MNHNS and CDR2 as SASEGT. DNA for the CDR3: TGTGCCAGCACCGGTGGACGGCTCTATGGCTACACCTTC. It codes for CASTGGRLYGYTF.

The genes are TRBV27 and TRBJ1-2, with a tentative D call TRBD1 (6 bases). CDR3 length: 17 residues. V was pared by 5 bases and J by 5 bases, with 24 bases between. The V gene's germline CDR1 is MNHEY and CDR2 SMNVEV (reference sequence). CDR3 nucleotides: TGTGCCAGCAGTCTCTACCCTGGGGCAGGGGAAGGGTATGGCTACACCTTC. Translating gives CASSLYPGAGEGYGYTF.